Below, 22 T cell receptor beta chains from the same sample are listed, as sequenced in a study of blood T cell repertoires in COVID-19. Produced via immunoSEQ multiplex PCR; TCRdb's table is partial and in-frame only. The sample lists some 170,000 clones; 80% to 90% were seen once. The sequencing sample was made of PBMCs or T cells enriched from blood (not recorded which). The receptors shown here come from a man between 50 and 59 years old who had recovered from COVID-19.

The CDR3 DNA is TGTGCCAGCAGTGCGCGGACAGGGGTCTATGGCTACACCTTC. Its translation: CASSARTGVYGYTF. V is TRBV27 and J is TRBJ1-2; 9 nucleotides align to TRBD1. The V gene end was trimmed by 5 bases and the J gene end by 4 bases; junction bases not matched to a gene: 5. The CDR3 totals 14 residues. CDR1 is MNHEY, CDR2 SMNVEV, per germline (reference sequence).

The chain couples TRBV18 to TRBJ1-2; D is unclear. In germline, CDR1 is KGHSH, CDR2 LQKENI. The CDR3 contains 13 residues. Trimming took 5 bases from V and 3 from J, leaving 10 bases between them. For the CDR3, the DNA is TGTGCCAGCTCAGACCAGGTCGACTATGGCTACACCTTC. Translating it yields CASSDQVDYGYTF.

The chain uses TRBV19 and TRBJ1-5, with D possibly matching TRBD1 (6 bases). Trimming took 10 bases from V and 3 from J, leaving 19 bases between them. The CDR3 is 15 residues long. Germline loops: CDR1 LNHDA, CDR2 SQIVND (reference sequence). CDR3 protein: CATSTGAGVNQPQHF. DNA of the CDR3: TGTGCCACTTCCACGGGTGCAGGGGTCAATCAGCCCCAGCATTTT.

The CDR3 DNA reads TGTGCCAGTTCAGAACAAGCTAAGAGCGCTGAAGCTTTCTTT. This codes for CASSEQAKSAEAFF. The chain links TRBV2 to TRBJ1-1, with D unresolved. The germline CDR1 and CDR2 sequences are SNHLY and FYNNEI. The CDR3 spans 14 residues. V gave up 9 bases and J gave up 6 bases, with 20 bases separating them.

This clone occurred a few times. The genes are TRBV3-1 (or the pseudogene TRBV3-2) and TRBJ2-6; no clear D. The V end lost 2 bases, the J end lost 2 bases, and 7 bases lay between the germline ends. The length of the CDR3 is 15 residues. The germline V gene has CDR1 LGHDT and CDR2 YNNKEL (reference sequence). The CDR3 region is CASSQRVAGANVLTF. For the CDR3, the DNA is TGTGCCAGCAGCCAACGGGTTGCTGGGGCCAACGTCCTGACTTTC.

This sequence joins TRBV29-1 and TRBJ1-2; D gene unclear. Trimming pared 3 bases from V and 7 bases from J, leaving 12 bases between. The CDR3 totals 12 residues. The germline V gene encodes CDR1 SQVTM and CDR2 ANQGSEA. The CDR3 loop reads CSVDEYGVGYTF. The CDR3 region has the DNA TGCAGCGTTGATGAGTACGGGGTTGGCTACACCTTC.

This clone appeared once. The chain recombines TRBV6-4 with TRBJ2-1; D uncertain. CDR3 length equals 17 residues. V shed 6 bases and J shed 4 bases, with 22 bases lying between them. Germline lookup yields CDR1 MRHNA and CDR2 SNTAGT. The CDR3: CASRDLGTDSRYNEQFF. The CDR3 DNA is TGTGCCAGCAGGGACCTAGGAACCGATTCTAGGTACAATGAGCAGTTCTTC.

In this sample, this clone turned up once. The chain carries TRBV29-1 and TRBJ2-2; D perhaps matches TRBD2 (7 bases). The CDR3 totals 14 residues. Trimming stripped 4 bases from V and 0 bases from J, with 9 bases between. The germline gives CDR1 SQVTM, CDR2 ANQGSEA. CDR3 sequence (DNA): TGCAGCGTTGCGGGGGGCCCGAACACCGGGGAGCTGTTTTTT. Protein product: CSVAGGPNTGELFF.

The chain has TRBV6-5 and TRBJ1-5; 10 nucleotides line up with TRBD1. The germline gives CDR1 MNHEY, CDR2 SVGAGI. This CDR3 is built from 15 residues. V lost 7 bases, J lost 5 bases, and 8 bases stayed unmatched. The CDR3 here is CASNHPGTGDQPQHF. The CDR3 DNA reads TGTGCCAGCAACCACCCGGGGACAGGGGATCAGCCCCAGCATTTT.

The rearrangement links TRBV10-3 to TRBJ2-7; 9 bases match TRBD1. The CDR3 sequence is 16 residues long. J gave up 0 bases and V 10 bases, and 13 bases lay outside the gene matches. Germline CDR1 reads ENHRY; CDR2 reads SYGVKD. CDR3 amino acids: CATRPPTGGISYEQYF. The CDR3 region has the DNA TGTGCCACAAGGCCCCCGACAGGGGGAATCTCCTACGAGCAGTACTTC.

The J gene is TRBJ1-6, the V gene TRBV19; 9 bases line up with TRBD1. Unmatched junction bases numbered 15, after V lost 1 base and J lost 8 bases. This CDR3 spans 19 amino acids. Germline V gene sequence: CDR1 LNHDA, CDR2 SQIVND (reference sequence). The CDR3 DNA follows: TGTGCCAGTAGTATAGTATCCGCCGGGACAGGGTTTTCGGATTCACCCCTCCACTTT. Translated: CASSIVSAGTGFSDSPLHF.

The CDR3 sequence is CATKRSDLNEKLFF. The CDR3 DNA follows: TGTGCCACCAAACGGAGCGATCTAAATGAAAAACTGTTTTTT. This chain uses TRBV10-3 with TRBJ1-4; D is undetermined. Germline CDR1 ENHRY, CDR2 SYGVKD. Trimming cost V 10 bases and J 5 bases, with 17 bases left between them. The CDR3 is 14 amino acids.

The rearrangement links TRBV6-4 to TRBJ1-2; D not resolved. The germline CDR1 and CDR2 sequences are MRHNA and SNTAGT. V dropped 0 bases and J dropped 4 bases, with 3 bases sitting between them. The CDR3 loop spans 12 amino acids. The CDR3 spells CASSDSSYGYTF. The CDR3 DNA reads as TGTGCCAGCAGTGACTCGAGCTATGGCTACACCTTC.

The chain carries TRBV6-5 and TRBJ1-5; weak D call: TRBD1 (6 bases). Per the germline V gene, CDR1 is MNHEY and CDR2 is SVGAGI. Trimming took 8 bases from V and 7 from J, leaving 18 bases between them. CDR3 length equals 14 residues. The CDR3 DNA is TGTGCCAGCCAGGACAGAAGCGGCTCCCAGCCCCAGCATTTT. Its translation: CASQDRSGSQPQHF.

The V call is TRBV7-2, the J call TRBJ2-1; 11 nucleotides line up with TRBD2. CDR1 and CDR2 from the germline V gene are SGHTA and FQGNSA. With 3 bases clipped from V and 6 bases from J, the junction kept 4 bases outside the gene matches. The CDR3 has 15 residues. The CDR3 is CASSFSGGAVNEQFF. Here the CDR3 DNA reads TGTGCCAGCAGCTTTAGCGGGGGGGCAGTCAATGAGCAGTTCTTC. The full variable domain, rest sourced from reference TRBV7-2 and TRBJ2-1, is GAGVSQSPSNKVTEKGKDVELRCDPISGHTALYWYRQSLGQGLEFLIYFQGNSAPDKSGLPSDRFSAERTGGSVSTLTIQRTQQEDSAVYLCASSFSGGAVNEQFFGPGTRLTVL.

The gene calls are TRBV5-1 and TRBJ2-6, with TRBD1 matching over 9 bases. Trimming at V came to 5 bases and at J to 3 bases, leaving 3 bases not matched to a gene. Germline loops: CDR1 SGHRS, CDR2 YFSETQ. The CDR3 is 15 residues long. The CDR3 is CASRETGGGANVLTF. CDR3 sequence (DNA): TGCGCCAGCAGGGAGACAGGGGGTGGGGCCAACGTCCTGACTTTC.

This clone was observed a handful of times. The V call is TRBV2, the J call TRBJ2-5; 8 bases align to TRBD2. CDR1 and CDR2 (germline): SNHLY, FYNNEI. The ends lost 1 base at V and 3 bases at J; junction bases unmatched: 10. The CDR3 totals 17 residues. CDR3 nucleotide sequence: TGTGCCAGCAGTGAAGGACTACTAGCGGCACGGAAAGAGACCCAGTACTTC. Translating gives CASSEGLLAARKETQYF.

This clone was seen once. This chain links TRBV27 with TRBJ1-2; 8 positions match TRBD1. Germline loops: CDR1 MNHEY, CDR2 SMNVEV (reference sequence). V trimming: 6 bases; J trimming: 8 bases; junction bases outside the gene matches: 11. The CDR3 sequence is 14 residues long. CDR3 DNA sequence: TGTGCCAGCAGCCCAGGGGGCCGTCGTCCGGGCTACACCTTC. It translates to CASSPGGRRPGYTF.

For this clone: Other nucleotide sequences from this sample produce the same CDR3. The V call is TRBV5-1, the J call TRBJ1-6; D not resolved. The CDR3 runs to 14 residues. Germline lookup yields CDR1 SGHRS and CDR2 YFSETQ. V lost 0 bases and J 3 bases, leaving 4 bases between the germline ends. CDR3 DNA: TGCGCCAGCAGCTTGGGTCTCTATAATTCACCCCTCCACTTT. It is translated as CASSLGLYNSPLHF.

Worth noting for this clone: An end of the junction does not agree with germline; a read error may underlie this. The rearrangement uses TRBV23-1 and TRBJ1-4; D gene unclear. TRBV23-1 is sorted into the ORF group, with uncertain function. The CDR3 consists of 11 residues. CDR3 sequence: CASSQSLGPLF. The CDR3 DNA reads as TGCGCCAGCAGTCAATCCCTGGGCCCCCTCTTT.

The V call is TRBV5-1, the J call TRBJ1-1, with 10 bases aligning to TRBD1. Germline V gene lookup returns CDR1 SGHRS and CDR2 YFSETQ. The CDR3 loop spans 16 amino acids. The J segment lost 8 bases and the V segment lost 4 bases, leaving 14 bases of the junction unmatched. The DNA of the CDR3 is TGCGCCAGCAGCGAAAGACAGGGGGCTAAGTTGGCCGAAGCTTTCTTT. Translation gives CASSERQGAKLAEAFF.

CDR3 region: CASAGASNQPQHF. DNA of the CDR3: TGTGCTAGTGCTGGGGCTAGCAATCAGCCCCAGCATTTT. The chain carries TRBV12-5 and TRBJ1-5; TRBD1 might be the D (5 bases). The CDR3 length is 13 residues. CDR1 LGHNT and CDR2 FRNRAP come from the germline V gene. Trimming shortened V by 7 bases and J by 0 bases, and 7 bases separated the two germline ends.